Shown below are 18 T cell receptor beta chains from a single sample sequenced in a study of T cells after yellow fever vaccination. TCRdb fed the 5' RACE reads into MiXCR, producing one record per CDR3 protein. The data show some 300,000 distinct CDR3 sequences, approximately 8% seen once. The input for sequencing was CD4+ T cells sorted from PBMCs, taken 5 days after the yellow fever booster vaccination. These receptors were collected from a man aged 18 to 29 who received the YFV17D yellow fever vaccine.

In its sample, this clonotype was seen a few times. The chain combines TRBV28 with TRBJ2-3; 7 positions agree with TRBD2. The junction had 17 bases not matched to a gene; V was cut back by 3 bases and J by 14 bases. The CDR3 extends over 15 amino acids. The germline V gene has CDR1 MDHEN and CDR2 SYDVKM. For the CDR3, the DNA is TGTGCCAGCAGTTTGGGGGGGGGGTCTAGCCCCACCAGGTATTTT. Its translation: CASSLGGGSSPTRYF.

Only a few counts were recorded for this clonotype. The chain employs TRBV10-1 and TRBJ1-1; D not resolved. Germline CDR1 reads WNHNN; CDR2 reads SYGVQD (reference sequence). This CDR3 region has 13 residues. Trimming stripped 6 bases from V and 4 bases from J, with 12 bases between. The chain's CDR3 is CASRERAGTEAFF. The CDR3 coding sequence is TGCGCCAGCAGGGAACGGGCCGGCACTGAAGCTTTCTTT.

This chain connects TRBV7-2 to TRBJ2-5; D perhaps matches TRBD1 (5 bases). The CDR3 has 13 residues. Trimming took 1 base from V and 6 from J, leaving 9 bases between them. Germline values: CDR1 SGHTA, CDR2 FQGNSA. This chain's CDR3 is CASSLGGAQTQYF. As DNA, the CDR3 is TGTGCCAGCAGCTTAGGGGGCGCACAGACCCAGTACTTC.

This clonotype came up a few times. This chain joins TRBV18 and TRBJ2-1; 7 nucleotides align to TRBD1. V was pared by 1 base and J by 10 bases, with 7 bases of the junction left unmatched. Germline lookup yields CDR1 KGHSH and CDR2 LQKENI. This CDR3 is 14 amino acids long. CDR3 in amino acids: CASSPLLTGHEQFF. CDR3 nucleotides: TGTGCCAGCTCACCACTGCTGACAGGGCACGAGCAGTTCTTC.

This clonotype was seen at least ten times. The rearrangement links TRBV5-1 to TRBJ2-5; 8 nucleotides align to TRBD1. Germline V gene lookup returns CDR1 SGHRS and CDR2 YFSETQ. There are 13 residues in the CDR3. The ends lost 7 bases at V and 4 bases at J; junction bases unmatched: 6. This chain's CDR3 is CASREGTGETQYF. The CDR3 DNA sequence: TGCGCCAGCCGTGAGGGGACAGGAGAGACCCAGTACTTC.

The chain is built from TRBV4-2 and TRBJ1-2; maybe TRBD1 (5 bases). The CDR3 runs to 13 residues. Germline V CDR1 and CDR2: LGHNA, YNFKEQ. The ends were cut back, 0 bases at V and 5 bases at J, with 7 bases in the middle. CDR3 nucleotides: TGTGCCAGCAGCCAAGATGGGGCGTATGGCTACACCTTC. It specifies CASSQDGAYGYTF.

In its sample, this clonotype was seen a few times. The chain recombines TRBV30 with TRBJ2-1, with D unclear. This CDR3 has 16 residues. Germline values: CDR1 GTSNPN, CDR2 SVGIG (reference sequence). V shed 2 bases and J shed 0 bases, with 14 bases lying between them. DNA for the CDR3: TGTGCCTGGAGTCTTGTAGCAAGCAGCTCCTACAATGAGCAGTTCTTC. Its translation: CAWSLVASSSYNEQFF.

The genes are TRBV7-8 and TRBJ1-6, with 8 bases identical to TRBD1. The germline V gene encodes CDR1 SGHVS and CDR2 FQNEAQ. V lost 5 bases to trimming and J lost 7 bases; unmatched junction nucleotides: 7. This CDR3 is built from 15 residues. The CDR3 nucleotides are TGTGCCAGCAGCGGGTTCGACAGGGGAAATTCACCCCTCCACTTT. Its translation: CASSGFDRGNSPLHF.

This clonotype has more than one count but fewer than ten. The chain links TRBV20-1 to TRBJ1-5; D gene ambiguous. V was shortened by 3 bases and J by 4 bases, with 16 bases between the two germline ends. This CDR3 comprises 15 residues. Germline V lookup: CDR1 DFQATT, CDR2 SNEGSKA (reference sequence). CDR3: CSASTYSRGNQPQHF. In DNA, the CDR3 is TGCAGTGCTAGTACCTACTCGCGGGGAAATCAGCCCCAGCATTTT.

This clonotype was seen a few times. The rearrangement joins TRBV10-3 to TRBJ1-1; no clear D gene. V was trimmed by 4 bases and J by 4 bases, leaving 10 bases between them. The CDR3 runs 13 residues. Germline V gene sequence: CDR1 ENHRY, CDR2 SYGVKD. This chain's CDR3 is CAISGSGTTEAFF. The DNA for the CDR3 is TGTGCCATCAGTGGCTCAGGCACCACTGAAGCTTTCTTT.

The chain links TRBV18 to TRBJ2-4; 8 positions match TRBD1. Germline assignment: CDR1 KGHSH and CDR2 LQKENI. This CDR3 spans 15 amino acids. After removal of 3 bases from V and 5 bases from J, the junction contained 6 bases not matched to a gene. The CDR3 DNA sequence: TGTGCCAGCTCACCCGGACAGGGAATGGAAAACATTCAGTACTTC. This encodes CASSPGQGMENIQYF.

This clonotype occurred many times. The rearrangement joins TRBV4-1 to TRBJ1-2; possible D gene TRBD1, 5 bases. The CDR3 is 16 amino acids. V was trimmed by 0 bases and J by 7 bases, leaving 18 bases between them. Germline loops: CDR1 MGHRA, CDR2 YSYEKL. The CDR3 nucleotides are TGCGCCAGCAGCCAAGAAGGGCGGACAAGGGAACGTGGCTACACCTTC. Protein product: CASSQEGRTRERGYTF.

The table lists this clonotype with many counts. The chain links TRBV7-2 to TRBJ2-7, with 11 nucleotides matching TRBD2. The CDR3 extends over 15 amino acids. Trimming removed 2 bases from V and 3 bases from J; junction bases left unmatched: 3. CDR1 and CDR2 from the germline V gene are SGHTA and FQGNSA. In nucleotides, the CDR3 is TGTGCCAGCAGCTTACTAGCGGGGGGAATCTACGAGCAGTACTTC. Translation gives CASSLLAGGIYEQYF.

The rearrangement uses TRBV6-2 or TRBV6-3 and TRBJ1-5; D ambiguous. The germline gives CDR1 MNHEY, CDR2 SVGEGT. The CDR3 runs to 14 residues. The V end was cut by 0 bases, the J end by 0 bases, with 3 bases between. The CDR3 sequence: CASSYSISNQPQHF. Written as DNA, the CDR3 is TGTGCCAGCAGTTACTCAATTAGCAATCAGCCCCAGCATTTT.

This clonotype appeared a few times. V is TRBV5-4 and J is TRBJ2-5, with D possibly TRBD2 on 5 matching bases. V dropped 4 bases and J dropped 0 bases, with 16 bases sitting between them. The CDR3 has 16 amino acids. Germline loops: CDR1 SGHNT, CDR2 YYREEE (reference sequence). CDR3 sequence (DNA): TGTGCCAGCAGCCCCGGAATACCGGGATACCAAGAGACCCAGTACTTC. This sequence encodes CASSPGIPGYQETQYF.

The rearrangement links TRBV7-2 to TRBJ2-1; 8 nucleotides align to TRBD1. The germline CDR1 and CDR2 sequences are SGHTA and FQGNSA. The CDR3 is made up of 15 amino acids. V dropped 4 bases and J dropped 6; count of bases not matched to a gene: 8. The CDR3 here is CASSSGTGAGNEQFF. The CDR3 bases are TGTGCCAGCAGCTCTGGGACAGGAGCGGGCAATGAGCAGTTCTTC.

This clonotype occurred a few times. The chain is built from TRBV20-1 and TRBJ2-1; 10 nucleotides align to TRBD2. The V segment lost 1 base and the J segment 1 base; nucleotides outside the gene matches: 1. Germline V gene data show CDR1 as DFQATT and CDR2 as SNEGSKA (reference sequence). This CDR3 contains 15 residues. CDR3 amino acids: CSARATSGSYNEQFF. CDR3 nucleotides: TGCAGTGCTAGAGCGACTAGCGGGTCCTACAATGAGCAGTTCTTC.

This clonotype was detected many times. This chain links TRBV4-3 with TRBJ1-2, with 7 bases that match TRBD1. The CDR3 is made up of 14 amino acids. Trimming at V came to 1 base and at J to 8 bases, leaving 7 bases not matched to a gene. Germline lookup yields CDR1 LGHNA and CDR2 YSLEER. CDR3 DNA: TGCGCCAGCAGCCAAGCTGACAGGGTGGGCGGCTACACCTTC. Its translation is CASSQADRVGGYTF.